Following are 6 T cell receptor beta chains from one sample sequenced in a study of blood T cell repertoires in COVID-19. The method was immunoSEQ multiplex PCR; TCRdb's version includes in-frame clones alone and lacks a portion of them. The repertoire consists of 150,000 or so clones, with roughly 82% occurring once and the leading ten covering 7.2%. The material sequenced was peripheral blood. These receptors were taken from a woman aged 50 to 60 in a cohort sampled during active or convalescent COVID-19.

This clone has just one count. Other DNA sequences in the sample encode the same CDR3. This chain uses TRBV4-1 with TRBJ1-3, with D unresolved. Germline V gene lookup returns CDR1 MGHRA and CDR2 YSYEKL. This CDR3 is 14 amino acids long. Trimming removed 1 base from V and 0 bases from J, with 4 bases in between. The CDR3 DNA reads as TGCGCCAGCAGCCAAGCCGGCTCTGGAAACACCATATATTTT. This sequence encodes CASSQAGSGNTIYF.

The V gene is TRBV20-1, the J gene TRBJ1-4, with 9 bases fitting TRBD1. This CDR3 comprises 15 residues. J gave up 5 bases and V 3 bases, and 7 bases lay outside the gene matches. Germline-derived CDR1 and CDR2 are DFQATT and SNEGSKA (reference sequence). This CDR3 reads CSASGTGTTNEKLFF. DNA of the CDR3: TGCAGTGCTAGTGGGACAGGGACCACAAATGAAAAACTGTTTTTT.

The V call is TRBV5-6, the J call TRBJ1-5; 11 bases map to TRBD1. Germline trimming cut 2 bases from V and 8 bases from J; bases unmatched to any gene: 6. This CDR3 region has 15 residues. CDR1 and CDR2 (germline): SGHDT, YYEEEE. The CDR3 sequence: CASSLRTGGPEPQHF. The CDR3 bases are TGTGCCAGCAGCTTACGGACAGGGGGCCCGGAGCCCCAGCATTTT.

Concerning this clone itself: A junction end diverges from the germline sequence, so it may reflect a read error. This sequence joins TRBV5-1 and TRBJ2-3; the match to TRBD2 covers 9 bases. Germline CDR1 and CDR2: SGHRS and YFSETQ. The CDR3 is made up of 14 amino acids. The CDR3 bases are TGCGCCCGCAGGGCGGGGGGGGCACCACCTACGCAGTATTTT. Protein sequence: CARRAGGAPPTQYF. The full variable domain, in which reference TRBV5-1 and TRBJ2-3 provide the parts outside the CDR3, is KAGVTQTPRYLIKTRGQQVTLSCSPISGHRSVSWYQQTPGQGLQFLFEYFSETQRNKGNFPGRFSGRQFSNSRSEMNVSTLELGDSALYLCARRAGGAPPTQYFGPGTRLTVL.

The sample holds one count of this clone. This rearrangement joins TRBV2 to TRBJ2-4; 8 positions agree with TRBD2. The CDR3 totals 17 residues. Germline V CDR1 and CDR2: SNHLY, FYNNEI. V shed 0 bases and J 3 bases; nucleotides not matched to a gene: 7. CDR3 sequence (DNA): TGTGCCAGCAGTGAAGCCAGCGGGGGATCGGGCAAAAACATTCAGTACTTC. It codes for CASSEASGGSGKNIQYF.

V and J are TRBV10-3 and TRBJ2-7; TRBD2 might be the D (6 bases). This CDR3 is built from 13 residues. V was shortened by 7 bases and J by 0 bases, with 10 bases between the two germline ends. CDR1 ENHRY and CDR2 SYGVKD come from the germline V gene. DNA of the CDR3: TGTGCCATCACCGGGGGACTCTCCTACGAGCAGTACTTC. This gives the protein CAITGGLSYEQYF.